These T cell receptor beta chains were read from a single sample in a study of long-term antiretroviral therapy in people with HIV. TCRdb's table, derived via immunoSEQ multiplex PCR, lists solely in-frame clones and lacks some. Among 30,000 to 40,000 clones listed, roughly 80% were seen once. The sample was unsorted PBMCs, taken 1.5 years after starting antiretroviral therapy. These receptor sequences come from a man aged 18 to 35 with HIV. CDR3s include the opening cysteine and the closing phenylalanine or tryptophan. The D gene is left open where the match is weak.

>TRBJ2-6|-|TRBV9
CASSRWDGRSGANVLTF
TGTGCCAGCAGCCGGTGGGACGGGCGCTCTGGGGCCAACGTCCTGACTTTC
>TRBJ1-2|TRBD1|TRBV19
CASTIQGATYGYTF
TGTGCCAGTACCATACAGGGGGCAACCTATGGCTACACCTTC
>TRBJ2-5|-|TRBV4-3
CASSQGRASGLQETQYF
TGCGCCAGCAGCCAAGGACGAGCGAGCGGCCTACAAGAGACCCAGTACTTC
>TRBJ1-2|-|TRBV11-2
CASSSRLYGYTF
TGTGCCAGCAGTTCCCGCCTCTATGGCTACACCTTC
>TRBJ2-5|TRBD2|TRBV5-6
CASSFGGLAGGIGRETQYF
TGTGCCAGCAGCTTCGGGGGACTAGCGGGAGGGATAGGCCGGGAGACCCAGTACTTC
>TRBJ2-7|-|TRBV5-8
CASSLESEQYF
TGTGCCAGCAGCTTGGAGTCCGAGCAGTACTTC
>TRBJ1-2|TRBD1|TRBV2
CASSDDRGNGYTF
TGTGCCAGCAGCGACGACAGGGGTAATGGCTACACCTTC
>TRBJ2-7|-|TRBV9
CASSAKRDSYEQYF
TGTGCCAGCAGCGCAAAACGGGATTCCTACGAGCAGTACTTC
>TRBJ2-7|-|TRBV2
CASSGRAYEQYF
TGTGCCAGCAGTGGCCGGGCGTACGAGCAGTACTTC
>TRBJ2-6|-|TRBV6-5
CASSYEGRGANVLTF
TGTGCCAGCAGTTACGAGGGGCGAGGGGCCAACGTCCTGACTTTC
>TRBJ1-5|-|TRBV5-5
CASSFFGGSNQPQHF
TGTGCCAGCAGCTTTTTTGGGGGCTCAAATCAGCCCCAGCATTTT
>TRBJ2-2|-|TRBV29-1
CSASGTVTGELFF
TGCAGCGCATCCGGGACGGTCACCGGGGAGCTGTTTTTT
>TRBJ2-7|-|TRBV29-1
CSVVDRLGDYEQYF
TGCAGCGTTGTTGACAGGTTGGGGGACTACGAGCAGTACTTC
>TRBJ2-7|-|TRBV30
CAWSDGAYEQYF
TGTGCCTGGAGTGACGGGGCCTACGAGCAGTACTTC
>TRBJ2-7|-|TRBV5-6
CASSWITGSEQYF
TGTGCCAGCAGCTGGATAACAGGATCCGAGCAGTACTTC
>TRBJ2-1|-|TRBV29-1
CSVLRDNNEQFF
TGCAGCGTTCTACGGGACAACAATGAGCAGTTCTTC
>TRBJ2-5|-|TRBV4-1
CASSQDPAGVETQYF
TGCGCCAGCAGCCAAGATCCGGCAGGGGTAGAGACCCAGTACTTC
>TRBJ2-7|TRBD2|TRBV10-3
CAISDGAGGPGEQYF
TGTGCCATCAGTGACGGGGCGGGAGGGCCGGGCGAGCAGTACTTC
>TRBJ2-1|-|TRBV11-2
CASSFGGGYNEQFF
TGTGCCAGCAGCTTTGGAGGGGGCTACAATGAGCAGTTCTTC
>TRBJ2-7|TRBD2|TRBV5-1
CASSFRTSGSYEQYF
TGCGCCAGCAGCTTCCGGACTAGCGGGAGCTACGAGCAGTACTTC
>TRBJ1-4|TRBD1|TRBV18
CASSRAPGQHEKLFF
TGTGCCAGCTCACGAGCGCCGGGACAGCATGAAAAACTGTTTTTT
>TRBJ1-5|-|TRBV5-1
CASSFKGNQPQHF
TGCGCCAGCAGCTTTAAGGGCAATCAGCCCCAGCATTTT
>TRBJ2-7|TRBD1|TRBV7-8
CASSPSDRKSYEQYF
TGTGCCAGCAGCCCCTCGGACAGGAAATCCTACGAGCAGTACTTC
>TRBJ2-7|-|TRBV27
CASSLSQGWEQYF
TGTGCCAGCAGTTTATCGCAGGGGTGGGAGCAGTACTTC
>TRBJ1-3|TRBD1|TRBV5-4
CASSQGGTVRRNTIYF
TGTGCCAGCAGCCAAGGAGGGACAGTTCGTCGGAACACCATATATTTT